Presented here are 17 T cell receptor beta chains from one specimen sequenced in a study of identical twins. TCRdb processed the 5' RACE reads anew with MiXCR; each CDR3 protein has one entry. Of under 350,000 distinct CDR3 sequences in the sample, around 9.7% were seen once. These data also featured in a second study, about yellow fever vaccine responses in identical twins.

Sequencing was carried out using CD8+ T cells sorted from blood. The receptor set was obtained from a young woman in good health.

This clonotype was seen ten or more times. The chain recombines TRBV5-1 with TRBJ2-7, with 10 bases aligning to TRBD1. This CDR3 is 18 amino acids long. Germline V gene sequence: CDR1 SGHRS, CDR2 YFSETQ. The ends lost 4 bases at V and 3 bases at J; junction bases unmatched: 16. DNA for the CDR3: TGCGCCAGCAGCCTCGGACAGGGGGAAGTTCCTAGCGGCTACGAGCAGTACTTC. Protein sequence: CASSLGQGEVPSGYEQYF.

This clonotype was seen many times. The genes are TRBV4-3 and TRBJ2-7, with 8 bases identical to TRBD2. Germline V gene lookup returns CDR1 LGHNA and CDR2 YSLEER. Trimming cost V 0 bases and J 7 bases; bases outside gene matches: 11. The CDR3 consists of 16 residues. This chain's CDR3 is CASSQDLGAGVVEQYF. In nucleotides, the CDR3 is TGCGCCAGCAGCCAAGATTTAGGAGCGGGAGTAGTAGAGCAGTACTTC.

The chain employs TRBV28 and TRBJ2-1, with TRBD1 identical over 7 bases. Per the germline V gene, CDR1 is MDHEN and CDR2 is SYDVKM. With 5 bases clipped from V and 8 bases from J, the junction kept 9 bases outside the gene matches. The CDR3 has 14 residues. The DNA for the CDR3 is TGTGCCAGCAGTCCCCGACAGGGTAGGGATGAGCAGTTCTTC. The encoded protein is CASSPRQGRDEQFF. Together with reference TRBV28 and TRBJ2-1, the CDR3 gives the full variable domain: DVKVTQSSRYLVKRTGEKVFLECVQDMDHENMFWYRQDPGLGLRLIYFSYDVKMKEKGDIPEGYSVSREKKERFSLILESASTNQTSMYLCASSPRQGRDEQFFGPGTRLTVL.

V is TRBV20-1 and J is TRBJ2-4, with 8 bases identical to TRBD1. The CDR3 has 14 amino acids. The germline gives CDR1 DFQATT, CDR2 SNEGSKA (reference sequence). With 5 bases clipped from V and 8 bases from J, the junction kept 11 bases outside the gene matches. The CDR3: CSAEPLGQGDIQYF. The CDR3 DNA follows: TGCAGTGCTGAGCCCCTCGGACAGGGTGACATTCAGTACTTC.

A few counts support this clonotype. This chain links TRBV6-2 or TRBV6-3 with TRBJ1-2; 7 nucleotides align to TRBD1. The CDR3 runs 14 residues. Germline V CDR1 and CDR2: MNHEY, SVGEGT. With 7 bases clipped from V and 0 bases from J, the junction kept 5 bases outside the gene matches. CDR3 amino acids: CASIGTAPNYGYTF. For the CDR3, the DNA is TGTGCCAGCATCGGGACAGCCCCTAACTATGGCTACACCTTC.

This clonotype has just a few counts. J is TRBJ2-1 and V is TRBV14, with unresolved D. The CDR3 is made up of 19 amino acids. Trimming pared 1 base from V and 11 bases from J, leaving 30 bases between. Germline V gene sequence: CDR1 SGHDN, CDR2 FVKESK. DNA of the CDR3: TGTGCCAGCAGCCAAGGGTGGCCCCCCTCAAGGCACCCCTCAAGAAAGCAGTTCTTC. This sequence encodes CASSQGWPPSRHPSRKQFF.

The V call is TRBV4-3, the J call TRBJ2-1, with TRBD2 matching over 7 bases. From germline, CDR1 is LGHNA and CDR2 YSLEER. Trimming took 1 base from V and 10 from J; bases not matched to a gene: 16. This CDR3 has 17 amino acids. CDR3 in amino acids: CASSQVMAGVGSLEQFF. The CDR3 DNA is TGCGCCAGCAGCCAAGTCATGGCGGGAGTCGGTTCCCTAGAGCAGTTCTTC.

About this clonotype: Given a much more abundant clone one base away, this may be a read error. The chain combines TRBV7-9 with TRBJ2-1; D ambiguous. The CDR3 has 14 residues. V lost 6 bases to trimming and J lost 8 bases, with 17 bases between them. In germline, CDR1 is SEHNR, CDR2 FQNEAQ (reference sequence). CDR3 DNA: TGTGCCAGCAGAGCTGCCCAACCGGGCGATGAGCAGTTCTTC. This encodes CASRAAQPGDEQFF.

This clonotype was counted only a few times. The chain links TRBV12-3 or TRBV12-4 to TRBJ2-1, with 9 nucleotides matching TRBD2. The CDR3 has 16 residues. J lost 4 bases, V lost 6 bases, and 10 bases had no gene match. The CDR3 is CASRLYSGSFYNEQFF. The CDR3 DNA sequence: TGTGCCAGCAGATTATATAGCGGGAGCTTTTACAATGAGCAGTTCTTC.

This rearrangement joins TRBV19 to TRBJ2-3; 7 bases match TRBD1. The CDR3 spans 15 residues. CDR1 and CDR2 from the germline V gene are LNHDA and SQIVND (reference sequence). Trimming took 8 bases from V and 1 from J; bases not matched to a gene: 9. The CDR3 DNA follows: TGTGCCAGTCGTGAGGGGGCGATAGGCACAGATACGCAGTATTTT. Residues: CASREGAIGTDTQYF.

The chain recombines TRBV6-5 with TRBJ2-7; D is perhaps TRBD1 (6 bases). V was pared by 5 bases and J by 2 bases, with 19 bases between. Germline V CDR1 and CDR2: MNHEY, SVGAGI. This CDR3 spans 16 amino acids. The CDR3 loop reads CASSTTWAGVPYEQYF. CDR3 DNA: TGTGCCAGCAGTACTACCTGGGCAGGGGTTCCCTACGAGCAGTACTTC.

The gene calls are TRBV15 and TRBJ2-5; the D gene is possibly TRBD1 (7 bases). Germline CDR1 reads LNHNV; CDR2 reads YYDKDF (reference sequence). The CDR3 is 15 residues long. V dropped 5 bases and J dropped 3 bases, with 16 bases sitting between them. The CDR3 reads CATSYPQGEEETQYF. The CDR3 DNA sequence: TGTGCCACCAGCTACCCTCAGGGGGAGGAAGAGACCCAGTACTTC.

The V call is TRBV7-2, the J call TRBJ2-7; no clear D. The CDR3 has 11 residues. Trimming took 5 bases from V and 4 from J, leaving 6 bases between them. Looked up from germline, CDR1 is SGHTA and CDR2 is FQGNSA. CDR3 sequence reads: CASSQRYEQYF. The DNA for the CDR3 is TGTGCCAGCAGCCAAAGGTACGAGCAGTACTTC.

This clonotype was counted only a few times. This chain links TRBV7-2 with TRBJ2-7; 10 bases match TRBD1. Per the germline V gene, CDR1 is SGHTA and CDR2 is FQGNSA. V shed 5 bases, J shed 2 bases, and the junction held 6 bases outside the gene matches. The CDR3 has 15 amino acids. The CDR3 sequence is CASSPGTGVPYEQYF. In nucleotides, the CDR3 is TGTGCCAGCAGCCCCGGGACAGGGGTACCCTACGAGCAGTACTTC.

J is TRBJ2-7 and V is TRBV3-1, with 11 bases matching TRBD2. The germline gives CDR1 LGHDT, CDR2 YNNKEL (reference sequence). This CDR3 has 18 residues. J lost 1 base, V lost 1 base, and 9 bases had no gene match. The CDR3 loop reads CASSQVGGLAGLSYEQYF. The CDR3 coding sequence is TGTGCCAGCAGCCAAGTGGGCGGACTAGCGGGTCTATCCTACGAGCAGTACTTC.

This sequence joins TRBV20-1 and TRBJ2-7, with a tentative D call TRBD1 (6 bases). Per the germline V gene, CDR1 is DFQATT and CDR2 is SNEGSKA (reference sequence). V lost 6 bases, J lost 3 bases, and 15 bases lay in between. The CDR3 is 13 residues long. As DNA, the CDR3 is TGCAGTGCAAGGCACAGGGTAAGCTACGAGCAGTACTTC. It yields the protein CSARHRVSYEQYF.

Ten or more counts support this clonotype. The chain carries TRBV7-2 and TRBJ2-3; no clear D. Germline values: CDR1 SGHTA, CDR2 FQGNSA. The CDR3 loop spans 14 amino acids. The V end was cut by 3 bases, the J end by 2 bases, with 9 bases between. The CDR3 coding sequence is TGTGCCAGCAGCTTCCTGACTTTCACAGATACGCAGTATTTT. The encoded protein is CASSFLTFTDTQYF.